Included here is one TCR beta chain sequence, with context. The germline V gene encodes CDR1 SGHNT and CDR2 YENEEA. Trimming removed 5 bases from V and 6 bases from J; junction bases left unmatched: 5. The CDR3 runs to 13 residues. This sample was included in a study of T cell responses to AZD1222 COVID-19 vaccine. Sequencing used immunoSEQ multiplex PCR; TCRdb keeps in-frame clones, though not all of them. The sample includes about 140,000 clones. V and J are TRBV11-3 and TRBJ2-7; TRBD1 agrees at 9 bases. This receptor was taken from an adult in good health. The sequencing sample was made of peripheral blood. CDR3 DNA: TGTGCCAGCAGCCGGACAGGGGTGGGCGAGCAGTACTTC. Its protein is CASSRTGVGEQYF.